The 2 T cell receptor beta chains in this list originate from one sample, sequenced in a study of identical twins. One entry per CDR3 protein, called by TCRdb with MiXCR from the 5' RACE reads. Here the sample spans hundreds of thousands of distinct CDR3 sequences, 7.5% being singletons. The sample also formed part of further work on yellow fever vaccine responses in identical twins.

The specimen was memory (CD45RO+) T cells sorted from blood. Receptor source: a woman aged 18-30 years in good health.

The chain has TRBV5-1 and TRBJ1-2; D gene uncertain. The germline V and J ends were trimmed by 0 bases and 1 base, with 16 bases remaining between them. Germline CDR1 is SGHRS and CDR2 is YFSETQ. The CDR3 runs to 17 residues. In nucleotides, the CDR3 is TGCGCCAGCAGCTTGGCGCGGTCAGGCAATATTAACTATGGCTACACCTTC. Translated, it gives CASSLARSGNINYGYTF.

This clonotype was counted only a few times. V and J are TRBV18 and TRBJ1-5; 10 bases fit TRBD1. Trimming at V came to 3 bases and at J to 5 bases, leaving 10 bases not matched to a gene. This CDR3 contains 17 residues. The germline V gene encodes CDR1 KGHSH and CDR2 LQKENI. The CDR3, as DNA: TGTGCCAGCTCACCCGGACAGGGGGAGAAGGTTGATCAGCCCCAGCATTTT. It translates to CASSPGQGEKVDQPQHF.